Here is one T cell receptor (beta chain) with its context. Its antigen remains unidentified. The read finishes 3 residues shy of the CDR3 end, and the germline J gene is used to complete it. The CDR3, cysteine through phenylalanine, is 12 amino acids long. Sequencing covers 27 bases of the CDR3, shown here with the frame starting at base 1. The trim is 0 bases for V and 5 bases for J, with a gap of 6 bases between the germline ends. For CDR1 and CDR2, the germline V gene lists SGHRS and YFSETQ. This entry is derived from a study of T cells in women clearing cervical HPV infection (dated by TCRdb to the late 2010s). Turning to the overall study: The cases were 25 women with histologically confirmed HPV16-related CIN3 or worse, and 2 of these cases were invasive cancers. The 20 to 25 controls were women who cleared a single incident HPV16 infection within 12 months without developing precancer or cancer. Blood from cases was collected at the visit where the lesion was first found, while blood from controls was collected once the infection could no longer be detected. Among cases, blood sampling occurred a median of about 150 days after lesion detection, with an interquartile range of about 85 to 210 days. Since HLA typing was available for only a few women, HLA type could not be ruled out as a confounder. Nested within Costa Rica's Guanacaste HPV Natural History Study, an exploratory proof-of-principle case-control study compared TCR repertoires across cervical HPV16 outcomes. Cases and controls were matched on age within five years and on year of sample collection. Cases had a median age of roughly 30 years compared with about 40 for controls, and baseline characteristics showed no significant differences between the groups. In the parent cohort, about 10,000 women aged 18 or older were enrolled in Guanacaste, Costa Rica, during 1993 to 1994 and then followed for approximately 7 years. As quality controls, five blinded duplicates were added to each group, bringing the total to about 60 samples made up of some 50 participants and around 10 replicates.

Results and caveats for the whole study, not just this receptor: T-cell numbers per sample were unknown, so richness differences could reflect varying T-cell content rather than repertoire biology. TCR repertoire richness was significantly higher in CIN3+ cases than in controls across sequencing depths, while evenness did not differ. Cases had lower TRBV6-7 relative abundance than controls (approximately 0.11% versus 0.16%; Bonferroni P = 0.0008). The cross-sectional design could not show whether the associations came before the infection or were a result of it, and neither effector/memory subsets nor HPV-specific T cells were isolated. Random forest classifiers that combined richness and V gene abundances separated cases from controls with an estimated AUC of approximately 0.78.

The immunoSEQ assay used multiplex PCR to amplify TCR beta CDR3 regions from an average of approximately 1,200 ng of genomic DNA per sample. Primer bias was corrected in the assay by using a complete synthetic TCR repertoire to establish an amplification baseline. Amplicons were sequenced on the Illumina platform. The original pipeline was this. Sequences were error-corrected by clustering with frequency ratios and a modified nearest-neighbor algorithm, then analyzed in the immunoSEQ Analyzer with IMGT gene definitions. TCR richness and evenness were averaged over 20 rarefaction repeats at each rarefaction depth, excluding samples with fewer sequences than the depth. V, D and J gene relative abundances were compared between groups with Wilcoxon rank sum tests, applying FDR correction. An intraclass correlation of 95% to 97% for TCR richness and an average of roughly 80% across 66 gene segments were obtained from the blinded duplicates. As stored in TCRdb, this immuneACCESS dataset retains in-frame rearrangements with V and J assigned. A fraction of the clones does not appear; measured against another copy, unresolved V genes explain less than half of the discrepancy, and the remainder lacks a known reason. V and J calls and clone size come straight from that table; D and trimming were deduced from the DNA. The table kept for this sample lists about 21,000 clones. In total, the top ten clones hold 5% to 7% of the sample.

Every participant had a single incident cervical HPV16 infection, and women with prevalent HPV16 infections were excluded. Cervical HPV DNA was detected by MY09/MY11 PCR and genotyped by dot-blot hybridization. Fifteen mL of heparinized blood were centrifuged, and the buffy coat was split into aliquots, frozen at -30 degrees C, and then kept at -80 degrees C. QIAGEN kits were used to extract genomic DNA from buffy coat specimens. The receptor was isolated from a woman aged 18 to 75 with a cervical HPV16 infection that either progressed to CIN3+ or cleared (not recorded which). The chain is assembled from TRBV5-1 and TRBJ2-7; the D gene is unclear. Sequenced: blood buffy coat. CDR3 DNA, as far as it was read: TGCGCCAGCAGCTTGGCAGGTCACGAG. Its amino acids are CASSLAGHE. The CDR3 reads in full as CASSLAGHEQYF. Where the CDR3 stops, the reference TRBV5-1 and TRBJ2-7 genes take over; the full variable domain is KAGVTQTPRYLIKTRGQQVTLSCSPISGHRSVSWYQQTPGQGLQFLFEYFSETQRNKGNFPGRFSGRQFSNSRSEMNVSTLELGDSALYLCASSLAGHEQYFGPGTRLTVT.